This is a list of T cell receptor beta chains from one sample in a study of beta chain features in type 1 diabetes. The data were produced by immunoSEQ multiplex PCR, yet TCRdb's version contains in-frame clones alone and is incomplete. Among hundreds of thousands of clones listed, 15% were seen once. Sequencing was performed on naive CD4+ T cells from blood. These receptors came from a man between 18 and 35 years old in good health. CDR3s include the opening cysteine and the closing phenylalanine or tryptophan. The order of the fields is V gene, D gene, clone size, J gene, CDR3 protein, CDR3 DNA. The D gene is left open where the match is weak. Not every row has a clone size; where given, it reads once, few, many or a size class.

V gene: TRBV2; D gene: TRBD1; clone size: few; J gene: TRBJ1-2; CDR3 protein: CASHGTAFYGYTF; CDR3 DNA: TGTGCCAGCCACGGGACAGCCTTCTATGGCTACACCTTC
V gene: TRBV28; D gene: TRBD1; clone size: -; J gene: TRBJ1-2; CDR3 protein: CASRRTGYGYTF; CDR3 DNA: TGTGCCAGCAGAAGGACAGGGTATGGCTACACCTTC
V gene: TRBV11-2; D gene: -; clone size: -; J gene: TRBJ2-7; CDR3 protein: CASGLPYEQYF; CDR3 DNA: TGTGCCAGCGGCCTCCCCTACGAGCAGTACTTC
V gene: TRBV20-1; D gene: -; clone size: -; J gene: TRBJ2-3; CDR3 protein: CSARALDTQYF; CDR3 DNA: TGCAGTGCTAGAGCGCTGGATACGCAGTATTTT
V gene: TRBV7-2; D gene: TRBD1; clone size: -; J gene: TRBJ2-5; CDR3 protein: CASSLAAGGRSGTQYF; CDR3 DNA: TGTGCCAGCAGCTTAGCGGCAGGGGGCAGGTCAGGGACCCAGTACTTC
V gene: TRBV7-8; D gene: -; clone size: few; J gene: TRBJ1-5; CDR3 protein: CASSLSLRQRGQPQHF; CDR3 DNA: TGTGCCAGCAGCTTAAGCTTGAGGCAGAGAGGTCAGCCCCAGCATTTT
V gene: TRBV7-6; D gene: TRBD1; clone size: -; J gene: TRBJ2-2; CDR3 protein: CASSKEGGKGELFF; CDR3 DNA: TGTGCCAGCAGCAAGGAAGGGGGCAAAGGGGAGCTGTTTTTT
V gene: TRBV5-4; D gene: TRBD1; clone size: few; J gene: TRBJ1-1; CDR3 protein: CASSMGQGSEAFF; CDR3 DNA: TGTGCCAGCAGCATGGGACAGGGAAGCGAAGCTTTCTTT
V gene: TRBV6-5; D gene: -; clone size: few; J gene: TRBJ2-3; CDR3 protein: CASSYQQGKDTQYF; CDR3 DNA: TGTGCCAGCAGTTACCAACAGGGTAAAGATACGCAGTATTTT
V gene: TRBV27; D gene: -; clone size: -; J gene: TRBJ2-2; CDR3 protein: CASSFCGDTGELFF; CDR3 DNA: TGTGCCAGCAGTTTCTGCGGGGACACCGGGGAGCTGTTTTTT
V gene: TRBV18; D gene: -; clone size: -; J gene: TRBJ2-2; CDR3 protein: CASSPDAAGELFF; CDR3 DNA: TGTGCCAGCTCACCTGATGCCGCCGGGGAGCTGTTTTTT
V gene: TRBV28; D gene: TRBD1; clone size: few; J gene: TRBJ2-1; CDR3 protein: CASSQGQVGYEQFF; CDR3 DNA: TGTGCCAGCAGTCAGGGACAGGTGGGGTATGAGCAGTTCTTC
V gene: TRBV19; D gene: TRBD2; clone size: few; J gene: TRBJ2-1; CDR3 protein: CAVSSGEYLYYNEQFF; CDR3 DNA: TGTGCCGTCTCTAGCGGGGAATACCTATACTACAATGAGCAGTTCTTC
V gene: TRBV7-2; D gene: -; clone size: -; J gene: TRBJ2-4; CDR3 protein: CASSLAPGWLDIQYF; CDR3 DNA: TGTGCCAGCAGCTTAGCCCCGGGGTGGTTGGACATTCAGTACTTC
V gene: TRBV7-2; D gene: TRBD2; clone size: -; J gene: TRBJ2-7; CDR3 protein: CASSLDQPGLAASYEQYF; CDR3 DNA: TGTGCCAGCAGCTTAGACCAACCGGGACTAGCGGCCTCCTACGAGCAGTACTTC
V gene: TRBV25-1; D gene: -; clone size: -; J gene: TRBJ2-7; CDR3 protein: CASSEPGRTLGQYF; CDR3 DNA: TGTGCCAGCAGTGAGCCCGGACGGACGCTTGGGCAGTACTTC
V gene: TRBV27; D gene: -; clone size: few; J gene: TRBJ1-1; CDR3 protein: CASSLWPSTEAFF; CDR3 DNA: TGTGCCAGCAGTTTATGGCCCAGCACTGAAGCTTTCTTT
V gene: TRBV7-2; D gene: -; clone size: -; J gene: TRBJ1-6; CDR3 protein: CASSPVGSSYNSPLHF; CDR3 DNA: TGTGCCAGCAGCCCCGTGGGGAGCTCCTATAATTCACCCCTCCACTTT
V gene: TRBV23-1; D gene: -; clone size: -; J gene: TRBJ1-5; CDR3 protein: CASSPPGHNQPQHF; CDR3 DNA: TGCGCCAGCAGTCCTCCGGGTCACAATCAGCCCCAGCATTTT
V gene: TRBV28; D gene: TRBD2; clone size: -; J gene: TRBJ2-7; CDR3 protein: CASSFSLNSGRAYEQYF; CDR3 DNA: TGTGCCAGCAGTTTCTCTCTAAACAGCGGGAGGGCCTACGAGCAGTACTTC
V gene: TRBV11-1; D gene: -; clone size: few; J gene: TRBJ1-1; CDR3 protein: CASSSPWQGHTEAFF; CDR3 DNA: TGTGCCAGCAGCTCCCCTTGGCAGGGCCACACTGAAGCTTTCTTT
V gene: TRBV5-1; D gene: -; clone size: -; J gene: TRBJ1-2; CDR3 protein: CASSLEGKNYGYTF; CDR3 DNA: TGCGCCAGCAGCTTGGAGGGAAAGAACTATGGCTACACCTTC
V gene: TRBV4-2; D gene: TRBD2; clone size: -; J gene: TRBJ2-1; CDR3 protein: CASSQGSGGAAEQFF; CDR3 DNA: TGTGCCAGCAGCCAAGGTAGCGGGGGGGCCGCTGAGCAGTTCTTC
V gene: TRBV6-5; D gene: -; clone size: -; J gene: TRBJ1-6; CDR3 protein: CASTPGRSNSPLHF; CDR3 DNA: TGTGCCAGCACCCCCGGGAGGAGTAATTCACCCCTCCACTTT